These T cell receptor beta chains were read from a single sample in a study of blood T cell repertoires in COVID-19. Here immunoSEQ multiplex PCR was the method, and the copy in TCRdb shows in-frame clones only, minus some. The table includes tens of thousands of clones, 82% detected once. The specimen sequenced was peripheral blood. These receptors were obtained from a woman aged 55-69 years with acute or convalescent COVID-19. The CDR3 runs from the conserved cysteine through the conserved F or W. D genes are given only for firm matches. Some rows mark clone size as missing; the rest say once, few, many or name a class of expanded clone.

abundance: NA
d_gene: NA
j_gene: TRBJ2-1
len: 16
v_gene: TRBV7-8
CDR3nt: TGTGCCAGCAGCTTACTCGCCCCTAGCTCCTACAATGAGCAGTTCTTC
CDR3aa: CASSLLAPSSYNEQFF

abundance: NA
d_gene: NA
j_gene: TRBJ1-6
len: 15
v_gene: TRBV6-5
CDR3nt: TGTGCCAGCAGTTATGGAGGGGACCGTAATTCACCCCTCCACTTT
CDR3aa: CASSYGGDRNSPLHF

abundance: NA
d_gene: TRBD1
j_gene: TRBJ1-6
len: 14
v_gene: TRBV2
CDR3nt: TGTGCCAGCAGTGGGGATTGGACAGGTTCACCCCTCCACTTT
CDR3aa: CASSGDWTGSPLHF

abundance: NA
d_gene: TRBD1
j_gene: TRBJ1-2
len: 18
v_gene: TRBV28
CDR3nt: TGTGCCAGCAGTTCTACCCGGGAAGGGACAGAAGAGGACTATGGCTACACCTTC
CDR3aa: CASSSTREGTEEDYGYTF

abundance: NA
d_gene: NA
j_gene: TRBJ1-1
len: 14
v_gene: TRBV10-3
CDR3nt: TGTGCCATCAGTGAGTCGACAGGCTACCTAGAAGCTTTCTTT
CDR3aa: CAISESTGYLEAFF

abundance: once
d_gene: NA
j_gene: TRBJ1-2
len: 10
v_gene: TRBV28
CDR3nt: TGTGCCAGCAGGGAGGGTGGCTACACCTTC
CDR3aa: CASREGGYTF

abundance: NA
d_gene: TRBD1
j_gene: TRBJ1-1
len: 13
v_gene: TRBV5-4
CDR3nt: TGTGCCAGCAGACAGGACAGGGTGTTCGAAGCTTTCTTT
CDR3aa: CASRQDRVFEAFF

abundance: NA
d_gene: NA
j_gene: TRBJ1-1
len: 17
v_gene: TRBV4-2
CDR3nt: TGTGCCAGCAGCCACAAGGGGAGCGGGGATATGGGCACTGAAGCTTTCTTT
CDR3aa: CASSHKGSGDMGTEAFF

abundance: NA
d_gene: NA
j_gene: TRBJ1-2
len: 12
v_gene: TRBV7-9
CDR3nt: TGTGCCAGCAGCTTGTCGAGATTAGGCTACACCTTC
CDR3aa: CASSLSRLGYTF

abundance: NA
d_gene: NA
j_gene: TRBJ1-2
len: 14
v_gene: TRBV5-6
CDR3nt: TGTGCCAGCAGCCTTGACAGGTCTTCCTATGGCTACACCTTC
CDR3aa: CASSLDRSSYGYTF

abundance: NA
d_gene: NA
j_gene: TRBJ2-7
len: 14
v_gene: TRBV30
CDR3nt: TGTGCCTGGAGTGTAAGCTCCGTGCGCTACGAGCAGTACTTC
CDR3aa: CAWSVSSVRYEQYF

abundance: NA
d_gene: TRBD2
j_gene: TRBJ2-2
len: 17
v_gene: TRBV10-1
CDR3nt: TGCGCCAGCAGCCGCGGACTAGCGGGAGTGACGACCGGGGAGCTGTTTTTT
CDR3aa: CASSRGLAGVTTGELFF

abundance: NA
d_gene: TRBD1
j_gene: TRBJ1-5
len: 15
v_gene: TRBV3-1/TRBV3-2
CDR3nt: TGTGCCAGCAGCGACAGGGCATATAGCAATCAGCCCCAGCATTTT
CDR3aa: CASSDRAYSNQPQHF

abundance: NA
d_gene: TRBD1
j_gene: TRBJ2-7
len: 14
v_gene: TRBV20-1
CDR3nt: TGCAGTGCTAGTTCCGGACAGGGGGCTCAGGAGCAGTACTTC
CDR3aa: CSASSGQGAQEQYF

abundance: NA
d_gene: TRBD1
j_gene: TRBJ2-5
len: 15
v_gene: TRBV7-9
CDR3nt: TGTGCCAGCAGCCGGGGACAGAGACTACAAGAGACCCAGTACTTC
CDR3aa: CASSRGQRLQETQYF

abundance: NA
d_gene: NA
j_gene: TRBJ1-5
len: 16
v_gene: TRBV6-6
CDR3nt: TGTGCCAGCAGTCCATTTGGGGGCGGGGGTAGTCAGCCCCAGCATTTT
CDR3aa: CASSPFGGGGSQPQHF

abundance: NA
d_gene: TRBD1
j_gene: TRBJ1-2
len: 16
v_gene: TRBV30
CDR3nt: TGTGCCTGGAGTGTTGTGGGGACAGGGGGTGTTCGGGGCTACACCTTC
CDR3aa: CAWSVVGTGGVRGYTF

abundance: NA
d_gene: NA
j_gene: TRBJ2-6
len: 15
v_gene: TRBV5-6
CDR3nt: TGTGCCAGCGCCGGAGAATCTCTGGTCCCCAACGTCCTGACTTTC
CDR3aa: CASAGESLVPNVLTF